This T cell receptor (beta chain) appears in the sequencing data of a study of graft-versus-host responses after intestinal transplantation. Study as a whole: Recipients underwent multivisceral, liver-intestinal, or isolated intestinal transplants. All of the recipients had induction that used anti-thymocyte globulin, then tacrolimus and steroids for three to four years.

Irradiated, violet-dye-labeled stimulators (roughly 200,000) were plated alongside roughly 200,000 CFSE-labeled responders. This table comes from immunoSEQ multiplex PCR, and its TCRdb copy is limited to in-frame clones, with some not included. The data contain fewer than 15,000 clones, over 35% of them seen just once; the ten biggest clones take up roughly 2.2%. Study results and caveats: The presence of high graft-versus-host to host-versus-graft clonal ratios in allografts characterized patients with graft-donor T cell macrochimerism. Present in recipient marrow, GvH clones included some that appeared first in ileum or blood.

The CDR3 is made up of 17 amino acids. Per germline, CDR1 MNHNS and CDR2 SASEGT. Trimming removed 2 bases at V and 4 bases at J, with 20 bases between. This receptor was obtained from a human patient who received an intestinal transplant. Sequencing was performed on alloreactive CD8+ T cells from a mixed lymphocyte reaction culture, taken before intestinal transplant. The subset here: CFSE-low proliferating T cells sorted from approximately six-day pre-transplant mixed lymphocyte reaction (GvH or HvG direction). The chain combines TRBV6-1 with TRBJ1-2; possibly TRBD1 for D (6 bases). CDR3 in amino acids: CASSEWGSGGASYGYTF. CDR3 bases: TGTGCCAGCAGTGAATGGGGGTCGGGGGGCGCAAGCTATGGCTACACCTTC.